Sequencing of this TCR beta chain was carried out in a study of memory CD4+ T cells and cytomegalovirus serostatus (dated by TCRdb to between 2017 and 2020). Background on the whole study: The roughly 33 healthy Belgian adults in the cohort included 9 who were CMV seropositive and 24 who were CMV seronegative. CD4+ memory TCRbeta repertoires of a Belgian cohort with known cytomegalovirus serostatus were sequenced in order to replicate a published TCR-based CMV serostatus classifier. What the study reported, not specific to this receptor: Only CD4+CD45RO+ memory cells were sequenced, unlike the original study, which covered naive and memory CD4+ and CD8+ populations. For predicting CMV serostatus, the median bootstrapped AUC was approximately 0.95 using the original framework and 0.91 using a US-trained random forest. On the Belgian cohort, the classifier built on the original framework reached a median bootstrapped AUC of roughly 0.96, with a 95% CI of 0.76-1.00. The results were interpreted as suggesting that the CMV-associated TCR signature is largely present in the CD4+ memory repertoire. Among the 150 to 200 previously reported CMV-associated TCRbeta sequences, 60 to 85 showed up in the CD4+ memory repertoires, with each one found in between one and five individuals.

The Quick-DNA Microprep Kit was used to extract genomic DNA from the sorted cells. Amplification of TCRbeta DNA was done with the immunoSEQ hsTCRbeta kit, following the protocol from the manufacturer. TCRbeta libraries were sequenced on an Illumina MiSeq instrument. The authors' analysis ran thus. Removing out-of-frame sequences left approximately 2,400,000 distinct TCRbeta sequences, an average of around 62,000 per individual. Each individual was scored using the number of some 160 previously reported CMV-associated TCRbeta sequences that the individual carried and the total number of productive distinct TCRbeta sequences. A beta-binomial model was reimplemented in Python, and random forests from scikit-learn, run with default parameters, were trained on data from the US cohort. Classifier performance on the Belgian cohort was summarized as median AUC with percentile confidence intervals over 10,000 bootstrap iterations. Imported from immuneACCESS, the table was reduced by TCRdb to in-frame sequences with V and J called. These copies leave out some clones; in studies compared against another copy, an unresolved V gene accounts for under half, and the cause of the remainder is not known. V and J calls and clone size are given by that table; D and trimming were obtained from the DNA. This sample holds 45,000 to 50,000 clones; more than 60% were observed only once. The ten largest make up under 0.7% of the sample.

The germline V gene provides CDR1 SGDLS and CDR2 YYNGEE. V is shortened by 1 base, J by 4 bases, and the region joining them spans 16 bases. From the cysteine through the phenylalanine, the CDR3 covers 16 amino acids. Only CDR3 DNA remains: 48 bases, in frame from the first base. About this clone itself: This receptor's antigen is unknown. Base qualities are missing; no much larger clone stands one base away.

A FACSAria II was used to sort memory CD4+ T cells, defined as single viable CD3+CD4+CD8-CD45RO+ cells. To determine CMV serostatus, a Roche Elecsys assay was used that detects serum IgG against CMV pp150, pp28, p38 and p52. Following thawing, total CD4+ T cells were enriched through positive selection using CD4 magnetic microbeads. Samples originated from another study that specifically interrogated the CD4+ T cell memory repertoire. Following standard operating procedures, peripheral blood mononuclear cells were isolated and cryopreserved, while serum was kept at -80 degrees C. CD3-PerCP (BW264/56), CD4-APC (RPA-T4), CD45RO-PE (UCHT1) and CD8-Pacific Orange (3B5) antibodies were used for staining, and non-viable cells were excluded with Sytox blue.

The source is an adult in good health and CMV-seronegative. The chain was built from TRBV9 and TRBJ2-3; the D gene is possibly TRBD1, with 5 bases matching. The sequenced material came from memory CD4+ T cells from blood. CDR3 region: CASSVTGQGPSDTQYF. The DNA sequence is given as TGTGCCAGCAGCGTAACGGGTCAGGGTCCCTCAGATACGCAGTATTTT.